Listed here are 7 T cell receptor beta chains from one sample, sequenced in a study of blood T cell repertoires in COVID-19. Some clones are missing from TCRdb's copy, which holds only in-frame ones; the method was immunoSEQ multiplex PCR. Of some 300,000 clones in the sample, 87% were seen once. Sequences were obtained from peripheral blood. The receptor set was obtained from a man aged 18 to 29 with active or convalescent COVID-19.

In its sample, this clone was seen once. The J gene is TRBJ1-3, the V gene TRBV2; D is unclear. This CDR3 has 13 residues. The germline V gene has CDR1 SNHLY and CDR2 FYNNEI. Trimming removed 8 bases from V and 0 bases from J, with 8 bases in between. The CDR3 reads CASSTASGNTIYF. Written as DNA, the CDR3 is TGTGCCAGCTCCACAGCCTCTGGAAACACCATATATTTT. The entire variable domain, with the rest obtained from reference TRBV2 and TRBJ1-3, is as follows: EPEVTQTPSHQVTQMGQEVILRCVPISNHLYFYWYRQILGQKVEFLVSFYNNEISEKSEIFDDQFSVERPDGSNFTLKIRSTKLEDSAMYFCASSTASGNTIYFGEGSWLTVV.

This chain uses TRBV5-8 with TRBJ2-4, with D unresolved. Per the germline V gene, CDR1 is SGHTS and CDR2 is YDEGEE. V dropped 4 bases and J dropped 8 bases, with 10 bases sitting between them. The CDR3 loop spans 12 amino acids. CDR3 in amino acids: CASSELFDIQYF. The CDR3 DNA sequence: TGTGCCAGCAGCGAACTATTTGACATTCAGTACTTC.

This chain connects TRBV29-1 to TRBJ2-7; TRBD1 might be the D (5 bases). Germline values: CDR1 SQVTM, CDR2 ANQGSEA. This CDR3 has 13 amino acids. V lost 0 bases and J 7 bases, leaving 13 bases between the germline ends. The CDR3 DNA is TGCAGCGTTGAAGAGGAAGGGGTAGGGGAGCAGTACTTC. It translates to CSVEEEGVGEQYF.

This clone was detected a few times. The chain couples TRBV27 to TRBJ1-6, with D tentatively TRBD1 (5 bases). The CDR3 covers 13 residues. Trimming took 4 bases from V and 7 from J, leaving 8 bases between them. From germline, CDR1 is MNHEY and CDR2 SMNVEV (reference sequence). The CDR3 spells CASSWGRNSPLHF. CDR3 bases: TGTGCCAGCAGTTGGGGCCGGAATTCACCCCTCCACTTT.

The chain couples TRBV6-5 to TRBJ2-7; weak D call: TRBD1 (6 bases). With 5 bases removed from V and 6 bases from J, the gap between germline ends came to 11 bases. Germline CDR1 and CDR2: MNHEY and SVGAGI. CDR3 length: 12 residues. Here the CDR3 reads CASSTGLGEQYF. The CDR3 coding sequence is TGTGCCAGCAGTACAGGGTTAGGCGAGCAGTACTTC.

The rearrangement uses TRBV5-6 and TRBJ2-1; 9 bases agree with TRBD2. The CDR3 has 16 residues. CDR1 and CDR2 (germline): SGHDT, YYEEEE. With 2 bases clipped from V and 6 bases from J, the junction kept 9 bases outside the gene matches. The DNA for the CDR3 is TGTGCCAGCAGCTTTGGGCTAGCGGGAATCCGCAATGAGCAGTTCTTC. It translates to CASSFGLAGIRNEQFF.

This sequence joins TRBV28 and TRBJ1-2; 8 bases align to TRBD1. Germline V gene lookup returns CDR1 MDHEN and CDR2 SYDVKM. There are 14 residues in the CDR3. Germline trimming cut 5 bases from V and 1 base from J; bases unmatched to any gene: 3. CDR3 DNA sequence: TGTGCCAGCAGTGGACAGGGTTTTAACTATGGCTACACCTTC. This sequence encodes CASSGQGFNYGYTF.